This TCR beta chain was obtained from a study of cytomegalovirus exposure and HLA in healthy donors. The PCR used 60 Vbeta and 13 Jbeta primers. This table comes from immunoSEQ multiplex PCR, and its TCRdb copy is limited to in-frame clones, with some not included. The sample has 210,000 or so clones, around 79% seen once; the top ten hold around 0.2%. What was sequenced was PBMCs. The source of this sequence is a girl aged 2-15 years in good health and CMV-seronegative.

CDR3 residues: CASSQNTGTGVFGTNQPQHF. The CDR3 bases are TGCGCCAGCAGCCAGAACACCGGGACAGGGGTTTTTGGGACCAATCAGCCCCAGCATTTT. The chain combines TRBV4-1 with TRBJ1-5; 10 bases line up with TRBD1. The J segment lost 3 bases and the V segment lost 3 bases, leaving 17 bases of the junction unmatched. The germline CDR1 and CDR2 sequences are MGHRA and YSYEKL. There are 20 residues in the CDR3.